The clone carrying this T cell receptor (beta chain) was observed many times. Its cognate antigen is unknown. The data originate from a study of blood T cells in healthy people across ages. Study-level points and caveats: Higher naive T cell percentage went strongly together with higher TCR beta diversity.

V was trimmed by 2 bases and J by 0 bases, leaving 11 bases between them. Germline CDR1 reads DFQATT; CDR2 reads SNEGSKA (reference sequence). CDR3 length equals 15 residues. Peripheral blood samples of 9 to 10 milliliters were drawn from each donor. It was with a sample-barcoded 5' primer and a J-beta primer mix that a second PCR of about 6 to 12 cycles was run. TCRdb re-analysed the 5' RACE reads in MiXCR, keeping a single row per CDR3 protein. The sample carries more than 650,000 distinct CDR3 sequences, 22% recorded once. The sequence was collected from a man aged 70-80 years in good health. The V gene is TRBV20-1, the J gene TRBJ2-1; D call uncertain. The sample taken for sequencing was blood. The CDR3 is CSARSSVNSYNEQFF. The CDR3 DNA reads TGCAGTGCTAGATCCAGCGTTAACTCCTACAATGAGCAGTTCTTC.